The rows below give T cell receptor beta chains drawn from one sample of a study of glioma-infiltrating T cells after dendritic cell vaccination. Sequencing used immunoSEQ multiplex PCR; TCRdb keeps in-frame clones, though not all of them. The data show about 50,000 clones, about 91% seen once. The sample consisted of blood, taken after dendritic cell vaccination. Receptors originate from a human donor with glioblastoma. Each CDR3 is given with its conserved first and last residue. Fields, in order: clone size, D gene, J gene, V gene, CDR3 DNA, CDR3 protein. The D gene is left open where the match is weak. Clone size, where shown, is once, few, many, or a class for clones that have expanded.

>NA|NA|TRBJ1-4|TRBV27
TGTGCCAGCAGTTTACAGGGGAGGGATGAAAAACTGTTTTTT
CASSLQGRDEKLFF
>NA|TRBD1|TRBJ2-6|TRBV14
TGTGCCAGCAGCGTCAGCAGGGGGCTGGATGGGGCCAACGTCCTGACTTTC
CASSVSRGLDGANVLTF
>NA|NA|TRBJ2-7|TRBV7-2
TGTGCCAGCAGCTTATCAGGTTCCAGGTCCAAAGGCGAGCAGTACTTC
CASSLSGSRSKGEQYF
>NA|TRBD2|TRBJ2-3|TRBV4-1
TGCGCCAGCAGCCGAGAACGCGGGAGGGAGGGCACAGATACGCAGTATTTT
CASSRERGREGTDTQYF
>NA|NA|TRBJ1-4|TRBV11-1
TGTGCCAGCAGCTTAGGTCGAAAACTGTTTTTT
CASSLGRKLFF
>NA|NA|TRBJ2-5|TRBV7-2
TGTGCCAGCAGCTTCACCGCCCTAGCCCAAGAGACCCAGTACTTC
CASSFTALAQETQYF
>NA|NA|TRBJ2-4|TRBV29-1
TGCAGCGTTGAAGAAGGGTCGCTGGACCCTAGCCCAAACATTCAGTACTTC
CSVEEGSLDPSPNIQYF
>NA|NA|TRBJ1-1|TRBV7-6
TGTGCCAGCAGTAGACTCGAGCGCACTGAAGCTTTCTTT
CASSRLERTEAFF
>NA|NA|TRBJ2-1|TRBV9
TGTGCCAGCAGCGTAGTGGGGGCGCCCCCCTACAATGAGCAGTTCTTC
CASSVVGAPPYNEQFF
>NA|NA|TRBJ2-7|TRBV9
TGTGCCAGCAGCGTAGCTTCGGGTGGGGCCCTGACATTCTACGAGCAGTACTTC
CASSVASGGALTFYEQYF
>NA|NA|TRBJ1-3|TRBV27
TGTGCCAGCAGTTTCTCGGGGTCTGGAAACACCATATATTTT
CASSFSGSGNTIYF
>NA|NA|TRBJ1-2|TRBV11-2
TGTGCCAGCAGTTTTAACAGGGATAACTATGGCTACACCTTC
CASSFNRDNYGYTF
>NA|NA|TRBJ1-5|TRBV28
TGTGCCAGCAGTGCGAATCAGCCCCAGCATTTT
CASSANQPQHF
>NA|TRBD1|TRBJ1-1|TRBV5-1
TGCGCCAGCAGCTTGGACAGGGGAATGAACACTGAAGCTTTCTTT
CASSLDRGMNTEAFF
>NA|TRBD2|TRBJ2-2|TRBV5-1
TGCGCCAGCAGCTTGGGGACTAGCGTTGGTGGTGGCGGGGAGCTGTTTTTT
CASSLGTSVGGGGELFF
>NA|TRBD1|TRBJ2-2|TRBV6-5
TGTGCCAGCAGTTTTTCCGGGACAGGGGTCACCGGGGAGCTGTTTTTT
CASSFSGTGVTGELFF
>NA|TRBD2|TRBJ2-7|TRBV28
TGTGCCAGCAGTTTACTGGGACTAGCGGGAGCCGAGCAGTACTTC
CASSLLGLAGAEQYF
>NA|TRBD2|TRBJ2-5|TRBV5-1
TGCGCCAGCAGCTCTCAGGGCGCAGCGGGAGGACTGACCCAGTACTTC
CASSSQGAAGGLTQYF
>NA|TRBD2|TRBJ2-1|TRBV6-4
TGTGCCAGCAGTCCCCTAGCGGGAGCAACCAATGAGCAGTTCTTC
CASSPLAGATNEQFF
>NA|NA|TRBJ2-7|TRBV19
TGTGCCAGTAGTGCCCTACAGGGTGGAATGGACGAGCAGTACTTC
CASSALQGGMDEQYF
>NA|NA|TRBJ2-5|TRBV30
TGTGCCTGGAGCTCAGAGGCTAGTAGGTCCCAGTACTTC
CAWSSEASRSQYF
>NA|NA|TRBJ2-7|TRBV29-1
TGCAGCGTTCGCGGGACTTCTTCCTACGAGCAGTACTTC
CSVRGTSSYEQYF
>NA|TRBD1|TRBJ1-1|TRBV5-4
TGTGCCAGCAGCTTGGACAGGGGAAACACTGAAGCTTTCTTT
CASSLDRGNTEAFF
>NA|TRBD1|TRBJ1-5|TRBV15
TGTGCCACCAGCAGGGGGACAGATAGCAATCAGCCCCAGCATTTT
CATSRGTDSNQPQHF
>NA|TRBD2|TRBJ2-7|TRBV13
TGTGCCGGGGGGGAGGGGCGGTCCTACGAGCAGTACTTC
CAGGEGRSYEQYF
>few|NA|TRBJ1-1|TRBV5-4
TGTGCCAGCAGCTTGGGTCAGGGGCTGGGCACTGAAGCTTTCTTT
CASSLGQGLGTEAFF
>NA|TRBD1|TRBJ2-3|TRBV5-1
TGCGCCAGCACCACCGGGACAGGGGGCACAGATACGCAGTATTTT
CASTTGTGGTDTQYF
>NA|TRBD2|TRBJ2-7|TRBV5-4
TGTGCCAGCAGCTATAGCGGGACCATATACGAGCAGTACTTC
CASSYSGTIYEQYF
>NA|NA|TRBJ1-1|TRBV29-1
TGCAGCGCCGCCCCCGGGAACACGAACACTGAAGCTTTCTTT
CSAAPGNTNTEAFF
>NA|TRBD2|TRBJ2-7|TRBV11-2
TGTGCCAGCAGCATCCCTAGCGGCGGTACGGATGAGCAGTACTTC
CASSIPSGGTDEQYF
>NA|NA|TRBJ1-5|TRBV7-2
TGTGCCAGCGGGCTACACGAACAGCCCCAGCATTTT
CASGLHEQPQHF
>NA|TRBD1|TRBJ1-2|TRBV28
TGTGCCAGCAGTTCTCCGGGACAGGGGGCGCGTCGCGGATATGGCTACACCTTC
CASSSPGQGARRGYGYTF
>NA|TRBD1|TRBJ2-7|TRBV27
TGTGCCAGCAGTCTAACAGGGGGGATCAACGAGCAGTACTTC
CASSLTGGINEQYF
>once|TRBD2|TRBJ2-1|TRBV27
TGTGCCAGCAGTTGGACTAGCGGGAGGGTTTCCTACAATGAGCAGTTCTTC
CASSWTSGRVSYNEQFF
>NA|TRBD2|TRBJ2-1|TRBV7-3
TGTGCCAGCAGCTTAACGGTAGCGGGAGCGGGTGAGCAGTTCTTC
CASSLTVAGAGEQFF
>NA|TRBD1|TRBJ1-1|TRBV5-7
TGTGCCAGCAGCGTCCGGGACAGGCTCCAGGAAGCTTTCTTT
CASSVRDRLQEAFF
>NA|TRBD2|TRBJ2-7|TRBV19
TGTGCCAGTAGCCCTGGGTGGGGCGGGAGAGCCAACGAGCAGTACTTC
CASSPGWGGRANEQYF
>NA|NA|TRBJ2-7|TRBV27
TGTGCCAGCAGCCTAACCGGGACAAATAACGAGCAGTACTTC
CASSLTGTNNEQYF
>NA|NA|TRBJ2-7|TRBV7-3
TGTGCCAGCAGCCCGGGGAGGTGGGGACGGGACTCGTACGAGCAGTACTTC
CASSPGRWGRDSYEQYF